What follows describes a single TCR beta chain. The antigen remains undetermined. Sequencing was performed with immunoSEQ multiplex PCR; in TCRdb, only in-frame clones are kept and a portion is missing. The table records around 600,000 clones, roughly 98% of them present only once. Naive CD8 cells lacked CD45RO and underwent positive selection for CCR7, leaving out terminally differentiated effector memory CD45RA+ cells. Germline V gene lookup returns CDR1 MNHNS and CDR2 SASEGT. CDR3 length: 12 amino acids. V was trimmed by 8 bases and J by 2 bases, leaving 8 bases between them. This sample was included in a study of shared clonotypes between healthy human individuals. On the study more broadly: CD4 naive and CD4 memory each took three plates per donor, while CD8 naive took two and CD8 memory one.

Study results and caveats: The authors expected sequencing depth to affect clonotype sharing among donors.

The TCR comes from a man aged 25-40 years in good health. V gene TRBV6-1 combines with J gene TRBJ2-3; D is unclear. The sample consisted of naive CD8+ T cells sorted from blood. CDR3 bases: TGTGCCAGCTCCGCGTTCACAGATACGCAGTATTTT. This encodes CASSAFTDTQYF.